This T cell receptor beta chain was identified in a study of cytomegalovirus exposure and HLA in healthy donors. This PCR relied on a set of 60 Vbeta primers and 13 Jbeta primers. The assay was immunoSEQ multiplex PCR, and TCRdb's table has in-frame clones only and misses some. This table holds some 130,000 clones, roughly 73% found once. Germline lookup yields CDR1 SGDLS and CDR2 YYNGEE. This CDR3 is built from 16 residues. V lost 4 bases and J 2 bases, leaving 16 bases between the germline ends. Study-wide results and caveats: The study recorded 160 or so TCR beta chains that were cytomegalovirus-associated. Most subjects had HLA-A and HLA-B alleles reportedly predicted accurately by TCR beta sequences. A later analysis reportedly identified an Asian-associated ancestry cluster as carrying fewer N-insertions than the roughly 600-donor mean.

Details on this clone: Its antigen is still unknown.

The V gene is TRBV9, the J gene TRBJ1-3; tentative D call: TRBD1 (6 bases). This TCR was sampled from a woman between 40 and 55 years old in good health and CMV-seronegative. Sequencing was done on a sample of PBMCs. In nucleotides, the CDR3 is TGTGCCAGCAGCCTCCAAATCGGACAGACTGGAAACACCATATATTTT. Its protein is CASSLQIGQTGNTIYF.